Below, 10 T cell receptor beta chains from the same sample are listed, as sequenced in a study of blood T cell repertoires in COVID-19. Clones were sequenced by immunoSEQ multiplex PCR, and TCRdb holds only the in-frame ones, with some missing. The repertoire holds 40,000 to 55,000 clones, roughly 86% seen once, with 14% in the top ten. Sequencing used peripheral blood. Every receptor here comes from a human donor in a cohort sampled during active COVID-19.

This sequence joins TRBV5-1 and TRBJ1-2; tentatively, D is TRBD1 (6 bases). CDR1 SGHRS and CDR2 YFSETQ come from the germline V gene. Trimming shortened V by 3 bases and J by 4 bases, and 19 bases separated the two germline ends. The CDR3 sequence is 16 residues long. The CDR3 loop reads CASSSNTGNPGYGYTF. The CDR3 DNA follows: TGCGCCAGCAGCTCAAACACAGGGAATCCTGGCTATGGCTACACCTTC.

V and J are TRBV5-1 and TRBJ1-1; possible D gene TRBD1, 6 bases. CDR1 SGHRS and CDR2 YFSETQ come from the germline V gene. The CDR3 is made up of 15 amino acids. V lost 6 bases to trimming and J lost 0 bases, with 15 bases between them. The CDR3 reads CASTLQQGLNTEAFF. In DNA form, the CDR3 reads TGCGCCAGCACCCTCCAACAGGGACTGAACACTGAAGCTTTCTTT.

This clone was seen only a few times. The chain recombines TRBV3-1 (or the pseudogene TRBV3-2) with TRBJ1-2; 7 positions agree with TRBD1. V was clipped by 2 bases and J by 4 bases; unmatched bases: 13. From germline, CDR1 is LGHDT and CDR2 YNNKEL (reference sequence). The CDR3 runs 17 residues. CDR3 sequence (DNA): TGTGCCAGCAGCCAACCACTCGACAGGGCCCTGGGCTATGGCTACACCTTC. The encoded protein is CASSQPLDRALGYGYTF.

Only a few counts were recorded for this clone. V is TRBV7-8 and J is TRBJ1-4; TRBD1 aligns across 10 bases. V was pared by 5 bases and J by 7 bases, with 13 bases of the junction left unmatched. This CDR3 is 17 amino acids long. Germline CDR1 SGHVS, CDR2 FQNEAQ. The CDR3 spells CASSRGFTGQGSEKLFF. The DNA for the CDR3 is TGTGCCAGCAGCAGGGGGTTCACGGGACAGGGGTCTGAAAAACTGTTTTTT.

The chain couples TRBV27 to TRBJ1-4; D ambiguous. The germline V and J ends were trimmed by 5 bases and 7 bases, with 14 bases remaining between them. The CDR3 spans 14 residues. Per the germline V gene, CDR1 is MNHEY and CDR2 is SMNVEV (reference sequence). The CDR3 loop is CASSPPGGLEKLFF. The CDR3 DNA sequence: TGTGCCAGCAGTCCCCCAGGAGGACTTGAAAAACTGTTTTTT. The whole variable domain, remainder taken from reference TRBV27 and TRBJ1-4, is EAQVTQNPRYLITVTGKKLTVTCSQNMNHEYMSWYRQDPGLGLRQIYYSMNVEVTDKGDVPEGYKVSRKEKRNFPLILESPSPNQTSLYFCASSPPGGLEKLFFGSGTQLSVL.

J is TRBJ1-2 and V is TRBV6-5; 7 bases are shared with TRBD1. Germline V gene lookup returns CDR1 MNHEY and CDR2 SVGAGI. The CDR3 has 15 amino acids. J gave up 1 base and V 6 bases, and 8 bases lay outside the gene matches. CDR3 coding DNA: TGTGCCAGCAGGACCGGGACAGCCTTTAACTATGGCTACACCTTC. It is translated as CASRTGTAFNYGYTF.

The chain is built from TRBV6-5 and TRBJ2-7, with a weak D call TRBD1 (5 bases). Trimming took 7 bases from V and 0 from J, leaving 13 bases between them. Germline CDR1 is MNHEY and CDR2 is SVGAGI. There are 14 residues in the CDR3. The CDR3 protein is CASTRSGPSYEQYF. For the CDR3, the DNA is TGTGCCAGCACTAGGTCAGGGCCCTCCTACGAGCAGTACTTC.

J is TRBJ1-6 and V is TRBV4-1; possibly TRBD1 for D (6 bases). This CDR3 has 16 residues. Trimming took 1 base from V and 3 from J, leaving 10 bases between them. From germline, CDR1 is MGHRA and CDR2 YSYEKL. CDR3 region: CASSQGRDNYNSPLHF. The CDR3 DNA sequence: TGCGCCAGCAGCCAAGGCCGGGACAACTATAATTCACCCCTCCACTTT.

The genes are TRBV6-5 and TRBJ2-5, with TRBD2 as a possible D gene (7 bases). The length of the CDR3 is 15 residues. Germline values: CDR1 MNHEY, CDR2 SVGAGI. The V end lost 2 bases, the J end lost 3 bases, and 13 bases lay between the germline ends. Here the CDR3 reads CASSYAGAFKETQYF. The CDR3 bases are TGTGCCAGCAGTTACGCGGGGGCCTTTAAAGAGACCCAGTACTTC.

The chain employs TRBV4-3 and TRBJ2-7; 8 bases line up with TRBD2. The CDR3 has 15 amino acids. In germline, CDR1 is LGHNA, CDR2 YSLEER. V lost 0 bases to trimming and J lost 7 bases; unmatched junction nucleotides: 8. The CDR3 region is CASSQERGGAWEQYF. The CDR3 DNA reads TGCGCCAGCAGCCAAGAACGGGGGGGGGCCTGGGAGCAGTACTTC.